The T cell receptor (beta chain) under discussion was sequenced for a study of CD8 T cells in Susac syndrome. Sequencing of TCR beta was performed on blood CD8+ and CD4+ T cells. The multiple sclerosis controls were treatment-naive patients affected by stable or active relapsing-remitting disease. The CD8+ and CD4+ T cells were isolated magnetically using a negative isolation approach, whereas the TEMRA cells were enriched by FACS. After extraction with the RNeasy kit, 0.5 to 1 ug of the RNA was reverse transcribed using random hexamers. The authors amplified TCR beta CDR3 across 54 Vbeta and 13 Jbeta using immunoSEQ multiplex PCR. One entry per CDR3 protein, called by TCRdb with MiXCR from the immunoSEQ multiplex PCR reads. The sample consists of 55,000 to 85,000 distinct CDR3 sequences, 96% of them appearing once. Germline V gene lookup returns CDR1 SGHAT and CDR2 FQDESV (reference sequence). The CDR3 has 20 amino acids. With 2 bases clipped from V and 2 bases from J, the junction kept 19 bases outside the gene matches.

The rearrangement uses TRBV11-1 and TRBJ2-7, with 9 nucleotides matching TRBD1. Sequenced input: CD4+ T cells from PBMCs. The TCR originated in a human donor with multiple sclerosis. As DNA, the CDR3 is TGTGCCAGCAGCTTACCCCCGGGACAGGGAGCCCAGAGGGGAACCTACGAGCAGTACTTC. Its translation: CASSLPPGQGAQRGTYEQYF.